Following are 2 T cell receptor beta chains from one sample sequenced in a study of vaccination effects on CD4 cells after COVID-19. The method was immunoSEQ multiplex PCR; TCRdb's version includes in-frame clones alone and lacks a portion of them. Of about 68,000 clones in the sample, about 80% were seen once. Their specific antigens are unknown. Using viral peptide pools, the ViraFEST assay grew out antigen-specific CD4+ T cells prior to sequencing. With nine to eleven days of culture completed, CD4+ T cells were isolated. The vaccine recipients had no prior SARS-CoV-2 infection, with negative nucleocapsid antibodies. The specimen comprised CD4+ T cells from PBMCs cultured with SARS-CoV-2 spike peptides, sampled before COVID-19 vaccination. The receptors shown here come from a human donor who received a COVID-19 vaccine.

The chain employs TRBV5-8 and TRBJ2-4; the D call may be TRBD1 or TRBD2 (5 bases each). Germline loops: CDR1 SGHTS, CDR2 YDEGEE. The CDR3 runs to 16 residues. Trimming removed 0 bases from V and 1 base from J, with 11 bases in between. Written as DNA, the CDR3 is TGTGCCAGCAGCTTGGAAAACGGGGCGGCCAAAAACATTCAGTACTTC. It specifies CASSLENGAAKNIQYF.

This chain links TRBV9 with TRBJ2-1; 10 nucleotides line up with TRBD2. Trimming removed 5 bases from V and 2 bases from J; junction bases left unmatched: 7. CDR1 is SGDLS, CDR2 YYNGEE, per germline. The CDR3 extends over 16 amino acids. The CDR3 DNA reads as TGTGCCAGCAGTAGTCTAGCGGGGGCAACCTACAATGAGCAGTTCTTC. It specifies CASSSLAGATYNEQFF.